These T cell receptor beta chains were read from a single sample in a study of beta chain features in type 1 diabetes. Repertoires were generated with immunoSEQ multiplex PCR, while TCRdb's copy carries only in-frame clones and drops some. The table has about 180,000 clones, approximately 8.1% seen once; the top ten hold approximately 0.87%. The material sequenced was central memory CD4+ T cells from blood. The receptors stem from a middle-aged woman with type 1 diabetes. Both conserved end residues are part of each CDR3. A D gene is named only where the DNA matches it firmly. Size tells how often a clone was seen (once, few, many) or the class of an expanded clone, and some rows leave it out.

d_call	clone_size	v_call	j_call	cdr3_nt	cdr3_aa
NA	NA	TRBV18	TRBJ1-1	TGTGCCAGCTCACCACCGGGGGGGCTGAACACTGAAGCTTTCTTT	CASSPPGGLNTEAFF
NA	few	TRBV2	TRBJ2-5	TGTGCCAGCAGGGCTGGCTTTGGTTTAGAGACCCAGTACTTC	CASRAGFGLETQYF
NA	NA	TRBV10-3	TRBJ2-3	TGTGCCATCAGTCTCAGCCCCGGGACTGCTAGCACAGATACGCAGTATTTT	CAISLSPGTASTDTQYF
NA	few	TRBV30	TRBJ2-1	TGTGCCTGGAGTGCGGAGGGAAACAATGAGCAGTTCTTC	CAWSAEGNNEQFF
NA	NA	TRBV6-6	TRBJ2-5	TGTGCCAGCAGCCGCGGACTGTCGGAGACCCAGTACTTC	CASSRGLSETQYF
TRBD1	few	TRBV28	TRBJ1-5	TGTGCCAGCAGTGGGGACAGGTGGGGCAATCAGCCCCAGCATTTT	CASSGDRWGNQPQHF
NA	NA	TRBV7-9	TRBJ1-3	TGTGCCAGCAGCTTGTCCCGACAGGCCTCCTCTGGAAACACCATATATTTT	CASSLSRQASSGNTIYF
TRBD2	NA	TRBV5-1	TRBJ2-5	TGCGCCAGCAGCTTGGGGGGGACTAGCCGCGGCCAAGAGACCCAGTACTTC	CASSLGGTSRGQETQYF
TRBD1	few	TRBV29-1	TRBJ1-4	TGCAGCGTTTGGGCACAGGGGGCCGAAAAACTGTTTTTT	CSVWAQGAEKLFF
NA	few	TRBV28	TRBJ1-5	TGTGCCAGCAGTTTAGGTATGCGTCAGCCCCAGCATTTT	CASSLGMRQPQHF
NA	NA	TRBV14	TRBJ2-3	TGTGCCAGCAGCAGTAGCGGTACGCAGTATTTT	CASSSSGTQYF